What follows are 3 T cell receptor beta chains derived from one specimen sequenced in a study of cytomegalovirus exposure and HLA in healthy donors. PCR was performed using 60 Vbeta and 13 Jbeta primers. Repertoires were generated with immunoSEQ multiplex PCR, while TCRdb's copy carries only in-frame clones and drops some. This repertoire shows some 200,000 clones, 55% to 75% found once; its top ten account for approximately 2.5%. Sequencing input: PBMCs. Every receptor here comes from a man aged 40-55 years in good health and CMV-seropositive.

The chain recombines TRBV6-5 with TRBJ1-6, with D perhaps TRBD1 (5 bases). The CDR3 runs 15 residues. Germline CDR1 reads MNHEY; CDR2 reads SVGAGI. Trimming took 5 bases from V and 7 from J, leaving 15 bases between them. This CDR3 is CASSVMGQDNSPLHF. CDR3 nucleotide sequence: TGTGCCAGCAGTGTAATGGGGCAAGACAATTCACCCCTCCACTTT.

The V gene is TRBV6-5, the J gene TRBJ2-7; D is possibly TRBD1 (6 bases). The germline CDR1 and CDR2 sequences are MNHEY and SVGAGI. CDR3 size: 13 residues. V lost 2 bases and J lost 13, with 18 bases in between. This CDR3 reads CASSYQTGTRFYF. CDR3 DNA sequence: TGTGCCAGCAGTTACCAAACCGGGACAAGATTTTACTTC.

The J gene is TRBJ1-1, the V gene TRBV7-9; 7 nucleotides match TRBD1. The germline V gene has CDR1 SEHNR and CDR2 FQNEAQ (reference sequence). This CDR3 has 15 amino acids. V shed 5 bases and J 5 bases; nucleotides not matched to a gene: 11. CDR3 sequence reads: CASSPAQGEETEAFF. The CDR3 region has the DNA TGTGCCAGCAGCCCGGCCCAGGGGGAGGAAACTGAAGCTTTCTTT.